A selection of T cell receptor beta chains follows, all from one sample in a study of immune evolution from preneoplasia to lung adenocarcinoma. Using immunoSEQ multiplex PCR, the repertoire was profiled, and TCRdb retains in-frame clones only, with some absent. The data show some 5,000 clones, with over 75% seen just once and about 14% held by the top ten. Sequenced sample: FFPE normal lung tissue adjacent to the tumor. Receptors were obtained from a person aged 45 to 69 with lung adenocarcinoma. CDR3s include the opening cysteine and the closing phenylalanine or tryptophan. Each record gives: V gene, D gene, J gene, clone size, CDR3 DNA, CDR3 protein. A D gene is named only where the DNA matches it firmly. Clone size is shown for a subset of rows, as once, few, many or a class of expanded clone.

>TRBV7-9|NA|TRBJ1-1|NA
TGTGCCAGCAGCTTAGACCTGGGACACAAGAACACTGAAGCTTTCTTT
CASSLDLGHKNTEAFF
>TRBV7-3|TRBD1|TRBJ1-1|NA
TGTGCCAGCAGCTCCGATGGGACAGGGCCGACGAACACTGAAGCTTTCTTT
CASSSDGTGPTNTEAFF
>TRBV30|NA|TRBJ1-2|NA
TGTGCCTGGCAAAAGGGGCAAAGCTACACCTTC
CAWQKGQSYTF
>TRBV30|NA|TRBJ2-7|NA
TGTGCCTGGAGTACTCCCGATATAGGGTCCTACGAGCAGTACTTC
CAWSTPDIGSYEQYF
>TRBV10-1|NA|TRBJ1-1|NA
TGCGCCAGCAGTGAGTTTCGGGGGCGCCAGGCTTTCTTT
CASSEFRGRQAFF
>TRBV10-3|NA|TRBJ2-2|NA
TGTGCCACGAGGTCCGCTCCGTCCGGGGAGCTGTTTTTT
CATRSAPSGELFF
>TRBV11-3|NA|TRBJ2-1|NA
TGTGCCAGCAGCTTTGGACTACCCGGCGTGCATGAGCAGTTCTTC
CASSFGLPGVHEQFF
>TRBV6-6|NA|TRBJ2-7|NA
TGTGCCAGCAGTTATGAGCCAGGTACCTACGAGCAGTACTTC
CASSYEPGTYEQYF
>TRBV9|NA|TRBJ1-2|once
TGTGCCAGCAGCCCACGGGTACAGGCGGCTCGGCTCTATGGCTACACCTTC
CASSPRVQAARLYGYTF
>TRBV7-6|NA|TRBJ2-5|NA
TGTGCCAGCAGCTTAGGAGTCGGCCTAGGACAGACCCAGTACTTC
CASSLGVGLGQTQYF
>TRBV10-2|NA|TRBJ2-7|NA
TGCGCCAGCAGCTTTTTAGGGTCTGTGTCCTACGAGCAGTACTTC
CASSFLGSVSYEQYF